The present T cell receptor (beta chain) was sequenced within a study of shared T cell receptors in the human thymus. Only in-frame clones appear in the TCRdb table, and some are missing; sequencing was by immunoSEQ multiplex PCR. In the table there are approximately 580,000 clones, around three quarters of which are singletons. The ends lost 5 bases at V and 2 bases at J; junction bases unmatched: 9. Germline CDR1 and CDR2: SEHNR and FQNEAQ (reference sequence). The CDR3 spans 17 residues. This clone was seen a single time. These data also featured in a second study, about human thymus T cells.

Input material: thymocytes. The rearrangement links TRBV7-9 to TRBJ2-3, with 11 bases lining up with TRBD2. The sequence was collected from a boy younger than two with a congenital heart defect. Here the CDR3 DNA reads TGTGCCAGCAGCGTATCGCCGGGACTAGCGGACACAGATACGCAGTATTTT. Encoded protein: CASSVSPGLADTDTQYF.